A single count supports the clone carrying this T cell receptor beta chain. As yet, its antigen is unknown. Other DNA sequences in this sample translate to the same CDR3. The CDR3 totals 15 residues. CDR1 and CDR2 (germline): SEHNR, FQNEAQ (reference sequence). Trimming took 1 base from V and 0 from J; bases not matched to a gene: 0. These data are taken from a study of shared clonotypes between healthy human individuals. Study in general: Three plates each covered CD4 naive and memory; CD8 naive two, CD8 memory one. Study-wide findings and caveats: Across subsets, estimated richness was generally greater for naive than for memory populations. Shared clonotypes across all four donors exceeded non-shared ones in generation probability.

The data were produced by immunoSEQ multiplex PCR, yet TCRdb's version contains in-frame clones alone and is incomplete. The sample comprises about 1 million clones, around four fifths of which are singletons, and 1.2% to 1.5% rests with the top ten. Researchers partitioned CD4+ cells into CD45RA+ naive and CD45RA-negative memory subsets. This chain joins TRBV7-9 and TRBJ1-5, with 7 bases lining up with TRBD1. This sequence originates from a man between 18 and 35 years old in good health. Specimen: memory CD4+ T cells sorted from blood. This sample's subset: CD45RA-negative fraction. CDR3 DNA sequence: TGTGCCAGCAGCTTAGGGGACAGTAGCAATCAGCCCCAGCATTTT. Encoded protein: CASSLGDSSNQPQHF.